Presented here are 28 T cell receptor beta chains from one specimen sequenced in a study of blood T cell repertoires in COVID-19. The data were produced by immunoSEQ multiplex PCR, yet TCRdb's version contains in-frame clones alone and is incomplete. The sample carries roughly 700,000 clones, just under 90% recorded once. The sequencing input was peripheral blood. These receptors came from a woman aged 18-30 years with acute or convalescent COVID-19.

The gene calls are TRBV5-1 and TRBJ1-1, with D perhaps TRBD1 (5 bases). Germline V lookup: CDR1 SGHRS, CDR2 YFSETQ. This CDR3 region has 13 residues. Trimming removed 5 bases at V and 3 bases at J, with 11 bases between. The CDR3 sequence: CASRGQGDTEAFF. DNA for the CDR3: TGCGCCAGCAGGGGTCAGGGCGACACTGAAGCTTTCTTT.

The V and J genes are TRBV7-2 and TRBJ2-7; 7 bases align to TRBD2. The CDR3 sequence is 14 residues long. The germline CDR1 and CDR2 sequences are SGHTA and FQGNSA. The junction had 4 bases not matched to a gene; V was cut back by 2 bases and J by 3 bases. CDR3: CASSLRTRVYEQYF. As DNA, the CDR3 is TGTGCCAGCAGCTTACGGACTAGGGTCTACGAGCAGTACTTC.

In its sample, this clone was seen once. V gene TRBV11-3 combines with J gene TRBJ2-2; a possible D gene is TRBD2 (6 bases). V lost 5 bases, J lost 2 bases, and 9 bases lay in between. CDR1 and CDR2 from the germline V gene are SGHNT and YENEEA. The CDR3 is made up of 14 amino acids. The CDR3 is CASSQGLNTGELFF. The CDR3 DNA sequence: TGTGCCAGCAGCCAAGGACTAAACACCGGGGAGCTGTTTTTT.

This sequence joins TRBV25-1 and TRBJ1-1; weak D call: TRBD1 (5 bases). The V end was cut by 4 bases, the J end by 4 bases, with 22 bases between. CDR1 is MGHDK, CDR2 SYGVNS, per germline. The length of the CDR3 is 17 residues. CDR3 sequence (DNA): TGTGCCAGCAGTGTCCCCCCCCCGGGGGGAGGGAGCACTGAAGCTTTCTTT. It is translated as CASSVPPPGGGSTEAFF. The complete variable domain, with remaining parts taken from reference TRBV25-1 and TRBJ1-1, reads EADIYQTPRYLVIGTGKKITLECSQTMGHDKMYWYQQDPGMELHLIHYSYGVNSTEKGDLSSESTVSRIRTEHFPLTLESARPSHTSQYLCASSVPPPGGGSTEAFFGQGTRLTVV.

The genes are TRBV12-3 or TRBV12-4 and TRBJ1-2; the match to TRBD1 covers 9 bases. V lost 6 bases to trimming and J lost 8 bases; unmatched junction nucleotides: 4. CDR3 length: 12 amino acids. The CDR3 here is CASSGQGLGYTF. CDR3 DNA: TGTGCCAGCAGCGGACAGGGGTTAGGCTACACCTTC.

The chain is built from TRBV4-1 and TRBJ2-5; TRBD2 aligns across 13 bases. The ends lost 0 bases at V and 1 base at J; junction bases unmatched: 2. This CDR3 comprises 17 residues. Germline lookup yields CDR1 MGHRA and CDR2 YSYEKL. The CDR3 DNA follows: TGCGCCAGCAGCCAAGAGGGACTAGCGGGGACCCAAGAGACCCAGTACTTC. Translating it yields CASSQEGLAGTQETQYF.

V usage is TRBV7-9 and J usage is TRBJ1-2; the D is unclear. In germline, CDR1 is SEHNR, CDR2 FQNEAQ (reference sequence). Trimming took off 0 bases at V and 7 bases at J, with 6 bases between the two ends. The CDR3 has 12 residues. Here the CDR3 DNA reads TGTGCCAGCAGCTTAGCGCCCGGTGGCTACACCTTC. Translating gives CASSLAPGGYTF.

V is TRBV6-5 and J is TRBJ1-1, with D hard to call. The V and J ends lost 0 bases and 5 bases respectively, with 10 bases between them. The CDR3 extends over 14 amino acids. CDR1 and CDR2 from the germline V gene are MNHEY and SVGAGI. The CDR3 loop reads CASSYSTRQTEAFF. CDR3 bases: TGTGCCAGCAGTTACTCGACCAGGCAAACTGAAGCTTTCTTT.

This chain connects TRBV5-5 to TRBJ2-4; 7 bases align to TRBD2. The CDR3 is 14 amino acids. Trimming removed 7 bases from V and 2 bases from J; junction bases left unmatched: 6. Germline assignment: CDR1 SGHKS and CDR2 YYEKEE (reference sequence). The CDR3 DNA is TGTGCCAGCCAAGGGAGGGCGTCCAAAAACATTCAGTACTTC. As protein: CASQGRASKNIQYF.

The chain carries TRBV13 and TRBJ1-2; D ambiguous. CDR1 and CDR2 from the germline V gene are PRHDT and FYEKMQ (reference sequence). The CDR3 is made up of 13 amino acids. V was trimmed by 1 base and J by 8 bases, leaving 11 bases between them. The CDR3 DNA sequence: TGTGCCAGCAGCTTAGAGGGTAGAGGGGGCTACACCTTC. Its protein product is CASSLEGRGGYTF.

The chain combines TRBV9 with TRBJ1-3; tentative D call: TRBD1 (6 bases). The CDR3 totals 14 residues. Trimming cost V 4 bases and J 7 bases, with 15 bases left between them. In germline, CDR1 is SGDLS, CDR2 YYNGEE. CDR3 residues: CASSPSSGENTIYF. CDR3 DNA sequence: TGTGCCAGCAGCCCGAGCTCAGGGGAGAACACCATATATTTT.

The CDR3 spells CASGLGTGGVDEQFF. The CDR3 region has the DNA TGTGCTAGTGGTTTGGGGACAGGGGGGGTAGATGAGCAGTTCTTC. The rearrangement links TRBV12-5 to TRBJ2-1; TRBD1 agrees at 10 bases. CDR1 and CDR2 from the germline V gene are LGHNT and FRNRAP. V gave up 1 base and J gave up 8 bases; unmatched junction bases: 5. The CDR3 loop spans 15 amino acids. Together with reference TRBV12-5 and TRBJ2-1, the CDR3 gives the full variable domain: DARVTQTPRHKVTEMGQEVTMRCQPILGHNTVFWYRQTMMQGLELLAYFRNRAPLDDSGMPKDRFSAEMPDATLATLKIQPSEPRDSAVYFCASGLGTGGVDEQFFGPGTRLTVL.

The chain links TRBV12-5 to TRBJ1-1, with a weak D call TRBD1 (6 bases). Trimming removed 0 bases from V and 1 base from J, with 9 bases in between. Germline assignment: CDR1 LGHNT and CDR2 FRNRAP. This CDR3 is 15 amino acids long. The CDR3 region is CASGLVLDRNTEAFF. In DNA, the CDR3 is TGTGCTAGTGGTTTGGTACTGGACAGGAACACTGAAGCTTTCTTT.

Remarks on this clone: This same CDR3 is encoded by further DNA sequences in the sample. CDR3 sequence (DNA): TGTGCCAGCAGCCAAGTTAGAAACTATGGCTACACCTTC. This encodes CASSQVRNYGYTF. This chain joins TRBV3-1 (or the pseudogene TRBV3-2) and TRBJ1-2; no firm D call. CDR3 length equals 13 residues. Per germline, CDR1 LGHDT and CDR2 YNNKEL (reference sequence). Trimming removed 1 base at V and 2 bases at J, with 5 bases between.

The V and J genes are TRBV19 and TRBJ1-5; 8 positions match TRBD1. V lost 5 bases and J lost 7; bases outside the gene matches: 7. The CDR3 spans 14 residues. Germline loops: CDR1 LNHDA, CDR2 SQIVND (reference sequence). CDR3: CASSSGQGYQPQHF. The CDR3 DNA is TGTGCCAGTAGTTCTGGACAGGGTTACCAGCCCCAGCATTTT.

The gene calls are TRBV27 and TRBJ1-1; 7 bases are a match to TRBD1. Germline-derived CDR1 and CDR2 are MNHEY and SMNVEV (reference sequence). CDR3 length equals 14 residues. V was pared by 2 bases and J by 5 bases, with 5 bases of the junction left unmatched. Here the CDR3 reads CASSLEGARTEAFF. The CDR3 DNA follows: TGTGCCAGCAGTTTAGAGGGGGCGAGGACTGAAGCTTTCTTT.

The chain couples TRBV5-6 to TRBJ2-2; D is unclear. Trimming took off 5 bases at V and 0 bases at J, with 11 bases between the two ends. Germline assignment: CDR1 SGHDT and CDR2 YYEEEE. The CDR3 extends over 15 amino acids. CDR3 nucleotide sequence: TGTGCCAGCAGTCCACTGGCGGCGAACACCGGGGAGCTGTTTTTT. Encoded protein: CASSPLAANTGELFF.

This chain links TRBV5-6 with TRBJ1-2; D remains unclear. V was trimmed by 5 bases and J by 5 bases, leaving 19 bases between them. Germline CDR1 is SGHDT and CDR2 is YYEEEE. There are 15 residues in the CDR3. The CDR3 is CASRPWADSPYGYTF. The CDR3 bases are TGTGCCAGCAGGCCCTGGGCGGACTCTCCTTATGGCTACACCTTC.

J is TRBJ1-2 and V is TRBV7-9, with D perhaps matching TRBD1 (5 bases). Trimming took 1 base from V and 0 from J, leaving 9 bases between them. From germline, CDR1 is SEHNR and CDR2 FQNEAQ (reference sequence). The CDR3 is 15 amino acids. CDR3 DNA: TGTGCCAGCAGCTTAGACAGGCCCCCTAACTATGGCTACACCTTC. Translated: CASSLDRPPNYGYTF.

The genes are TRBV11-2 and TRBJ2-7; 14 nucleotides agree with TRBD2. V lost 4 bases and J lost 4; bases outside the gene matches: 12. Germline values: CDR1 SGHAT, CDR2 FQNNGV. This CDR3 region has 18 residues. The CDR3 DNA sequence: TGTGCCAGCAGCTCCCCCGGGACTAGCGGGGGCAATGGGTACGAGCAGTACTTC. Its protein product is CASSSPGTSGGNGYEQYF.

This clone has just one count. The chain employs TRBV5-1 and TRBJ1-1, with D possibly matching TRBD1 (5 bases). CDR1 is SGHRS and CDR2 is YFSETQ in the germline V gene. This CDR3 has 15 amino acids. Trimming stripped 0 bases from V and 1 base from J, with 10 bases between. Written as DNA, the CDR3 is TGCGCCAGCAGCTTGGAAGCGGGGGGGAACACTGAAGCTTTCTTT. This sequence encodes CASSLEAGGNTEAFF.

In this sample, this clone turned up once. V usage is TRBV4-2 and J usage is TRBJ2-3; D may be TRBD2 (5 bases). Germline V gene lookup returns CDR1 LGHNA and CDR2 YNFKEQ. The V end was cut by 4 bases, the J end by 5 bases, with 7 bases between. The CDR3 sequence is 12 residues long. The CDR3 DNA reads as TGTGCCAGCAGCCGACGGGGAGATACGCAGTATTTT. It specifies CASSRRGDTQYF.

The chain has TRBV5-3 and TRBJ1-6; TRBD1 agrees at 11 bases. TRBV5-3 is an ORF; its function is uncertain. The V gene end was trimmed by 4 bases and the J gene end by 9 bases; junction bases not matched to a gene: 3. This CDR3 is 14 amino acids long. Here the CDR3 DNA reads TGTGCCAGAAGCCCGGGACAGGGGGGTTCACCCCTCCACTTT. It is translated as CARSPGQGGSPLHF.

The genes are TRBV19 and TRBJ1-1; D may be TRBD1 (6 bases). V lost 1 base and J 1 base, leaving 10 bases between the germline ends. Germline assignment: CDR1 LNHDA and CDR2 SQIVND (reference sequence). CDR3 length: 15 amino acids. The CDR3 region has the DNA TGTGCCAGTAGTATAGCGGGGACACCGAACACTGAAGCTTTCTTT. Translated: CASSIAGTPNTEAFF.

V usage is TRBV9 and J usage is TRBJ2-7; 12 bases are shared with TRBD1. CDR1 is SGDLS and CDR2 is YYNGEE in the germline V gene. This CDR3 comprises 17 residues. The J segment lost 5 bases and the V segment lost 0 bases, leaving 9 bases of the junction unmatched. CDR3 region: CASSVGGGTGGSNEQYF. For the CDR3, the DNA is TGTGCCAGCAGCGTAGGGGGTGGGACAGGGGGCTCAAACGAGCAGTACTTC.

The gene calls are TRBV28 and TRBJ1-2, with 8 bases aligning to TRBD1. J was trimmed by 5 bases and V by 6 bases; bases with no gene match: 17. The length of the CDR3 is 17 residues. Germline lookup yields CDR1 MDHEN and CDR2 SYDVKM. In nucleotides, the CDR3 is TGTGCCAGCAGCCCCCTAGGGCAGGGGGCGGTCTTGTATGGCTACACCTTC. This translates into CASSPLGQGAVLYGYTF.

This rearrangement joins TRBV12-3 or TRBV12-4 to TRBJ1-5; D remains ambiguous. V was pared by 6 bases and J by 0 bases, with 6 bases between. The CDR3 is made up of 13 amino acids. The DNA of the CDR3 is TGTGCCAGCAGACGGTCTAGCAATCAGCCCCAGCATTTT. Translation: CASRRSSNQPQHF.

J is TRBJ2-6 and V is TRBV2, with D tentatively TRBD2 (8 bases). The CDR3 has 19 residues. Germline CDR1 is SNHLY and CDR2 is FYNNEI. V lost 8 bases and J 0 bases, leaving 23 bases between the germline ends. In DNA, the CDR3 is TGTGCCAGCTCAACCCCGGGAGGGGGCTTAGGCTCTGGGGCCAACGTCCTGACTTTC. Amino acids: CASSTPGGGLGSGANVLTF.